The 22 T cell receptor beta chains below were found in one sample sequenced in a study of cytomegalovirus exposure and HLA in healthy donors. The PCR used 60 Vbeta and 13 Jbeta primers. The method was immunoSEQ multiplex PCR; TCRdb's version includes in-frame clones alone and lacks a portion of them. The sample holds roughly 97,000 clones; roughly a tenth are singletons and the top ten take around 4.9%. Sample: PBMCs. The receptors were gathered from a man aged 50 to 60 in good health and CMV-seropositive.

This clone has more than one count but fewer than ten. V gene TRBV5-4 combines with J gene TRBJ2-7, with TRBD1 matching over 7 bases. The CDR3 runs 14 residues. Trimming removed 3 bases from V and 0 bases from J; junction bases left unmatched: 3. Germline values: CDR1 SGHNT, CDR2 YYREEE (reference sequence). The CDR3 DNA reads as TGTGCCAGCAGCTCGCGGACAGGCTCCTACGAGCAGTACTTC. This translates into CASSSRTGSYEQYF.

By share, this clone ranks as medium-sized. This chain links TRBV5-1 with TRBJ1-1; D perhaps matches TRBD1 (5 bases). Germline V gene data show CDR1 as SGHRS and CDR2 as YFSETQ. The CDR3 consists of 15 residues. With 4 bases removed from V and 1 base from J, the gap between germline ends came to 14 bases. The CDR3, as DNA: TGCGCCAGCAGCCCGGGAGGGACCGGGAACACTGAAGCTTTCTTT. This encodes CASSPGGTGNTEAFF. Variable domain in full (rest from reference TRBV5-1 and TRBJ1-1): KAGVTQTPRYLIKTRGQQVTLSCSPISGHRSVSWYQQTPGQGLQFLFEYFSETQRNKGNFPGRFSGRQFSNSRSEMNVSTLELGDSALYLCASSPGGTGNTEAFFGQGTRLTVV.

The gene calls are TRBV14 and TRBJ2-1, with TRBD2 as a possible D gene (6 bases). V lost 4 bases, J lost 9 bases, and 13 bases lay in between. The CDR3 totals 13 residues. Germline loops: CDR1 SGHDN, CDR2 FVKESK. The CDR3 protein is CASSPGTGGEQFF. In DNA form, the CDR3 reads TGTGCCAGCAGCCCCGGGACTGGAGGTGAGCAGTTCTTC.

This clone was counted between two and nine times. This rearrangement joins TRBV6-5 to TRBJ2-2; D may be TRBD1 (6 bases). CDR1 and CDR2 from the germline V gene are MNHEY and SVGAGI. This CDR3 is 15 amino acids long. Trimming removed 7 bases at V and 0 bases at J, with 12 bases between. The DNA for the CDR3 is TGTGCCAGCACGCCAGGGGAGTCGAACACCGGGGAGCTGTTTTTT. Translation: CASTPGESNTGELFF.

This clone has just a few counts. CDR3 region: CASSIDKGAGFPQHF. The CDR3 DNA reads TGTGCCAGTAGTATAGATAAGGGCGCAGGGTTTCCCCAGCATTTT. The J gene is TRBJ1-5, the V gene TRBV19, with a tentative D call TRBD1 (5 bases). The germline V and J ends were trimmed by 0 bases and 10 bases, with 16 bases remaining between them. Germline CDR1 LNHDA, CDR2 SQIVND (reference sequence). CDR3 length: 15 amino acids.

This clone has just a few counts. The chain recombines TRBV6-1 with TRBJ2-1, with D perhaps TRBD2 (6 bases). V lost 7 bases, J lost 2 bases, and 12 bases lay in between. The CDR3 extends over 14 amino acids. Looked up from germline, CDR1 is MNHNS and CDR2 is SASEGT. Here the CDR3 reads CASNQRVTYNEQFF. CDR3 nucleotide sequence: TGTGCCAGCAACCAGCGGGTTACCTACAATGAGCAGTTCTTC.

This clone was found a few times. The V gene is TRBV27, the J gene TRBJ2-7, with a possible D match to TRBD1 (5 bases). This CDR3 is built from 13 residues. CDR1 is MNHEY and CDR2 is SMNVEV in the germline V gene (reference sequence). Trimming cost V 2 bases and J 3 bases, with 8 bases left between them. The CDR3 sequence: CASSLRGNYEQYF. DNA of the CDR3: TGTGCCAGCAGTTTAAGGGGAAACTACGAGCAGTACTTC.

This rearrangement joins TRBV11-2 to TRBJ1-2, with TRBD1 matching 9 bases. CDR1 is SGHAT, CDR2 FQNNGV, per germline. After removal of 7 bases from V and 0 bases from J, the junction contained 3 bases not matched to a gene. This CDR3 contains 14 residues. CDR3 loop: CASTGTGTNYGYTF. The CDR3 DNA reads TGTGCCAGCACCGGGACAGGGACTAACTATGGCTACACCTTC.

This clone was counted only a few times. J is TRBJ2-3 and V is TRBV6-1; 8 bases line up with TRBD1. CDR1 and CDR2 (germline): MNHNS, SASEGT. The V segment lost 2 bases and the J segment 11 bases; nucleotides outside the gene matches: 6. There are 13 residues in the CDR3. The CDR3 sequence: CASSEIQGVGQYF. The CDR3 DNA is TGTGCCAGCAGTGAAATACAGGGGGTAGGGCAGTATTTT.

The CDR3 here is CASSLEVGAGVSTGELFF. CDR3 bases: TGTGCCAGCAGCTTAGAGGTCGGGGCGGGAGTGTCAACCGGGGAGCTGTTTTTT. The chain is built from TRBV7-2 and TRBJ2-2; 7 nucleotides match TRBD2. With V trimmed by 1 base and J by 5 bases, 13 bases remained unmatched. This CDR3 contains 18 residues. The germline V gene has CDR1 SGHTA and CDR2 FQGNSA.

The gene calls are TRBV7-9 and TRBJ1-4; TRBD1 agrees at 9 bases. The length of the CDR3 is 17 residues. The V gene's germline CDR1 is SEHNR and CDR2 FQNEAQ (reference sequence). V was clipped by 5 bases and J by 6 bases; unmatched bases: 13. Here the CDR3 DNA reads TGTGCCAGCAGCCCCCGCGTGGGACAGGGATTTCATGAAAAACTGTTTTTT. Its translation: CASSPRVGQGFHEKLFF.

The table lists this clone with a few counts. The chain is built from TRBV6-1 and TRBJ1-1; 7 nucleotides align to TRBD1. Unmatched junction bases numbered 5, after V lost 5 bases and J lost 2 bases. The CDR3 length is 14 residues. Looked up from germline, CDR1 is MNHNS and CDR2 is SASEGT. The CDR3 bases are TGTGCCAGCAGTCCCCGAGGGGGCAACACTGAAGCTTTCTTT. This encodes CASSPRGGNTEAFF.

This chain links TRBV7-2 with TRBJ2-2; 8 bases are shared with TRBD2. Germline-derived CDR1 and CDR2 are SGHTA and FQGNSA. The V segment lost 0 bases and the J segment 6 bases; nucleotides outside the gene matches: 6. CDR3 length: 16 amino acids. The CDR3 is CASSLAQGLVPGELFF. As DNA, the CDR3 is TGTGCCAGCAGCTTAGCGCAGGGACTAGTACCCGGGGAGCTGTTTTTT.

J is TRBJ2-1 and V is TRBV7-5; the tabulated D call, TRBD1, remains unverified against the DNA. TRBV7-5 has pseudogene status. The CDR3 has 13 residues. The DNA of the CDR3 is TGTGCCAGAAGCTTAGTTCAGGGCGATGAGCAGTTCTTC. Translated: CARSLVQGDEQFF.

Only a few counts were recorded for this clone. The gene calls are TRBV2 and TRBJ2-7; 7 bases align to TRBD1. V was clipped by 5 bases and J by 4 bases; unmatched bases: 2. CDR1 is SNHLY, CDR2 FYNNEI, per germline. The CDR3 has 12 amino acids. The DNA for the CDR3 is TGTGCCAGCAGTATGGGACAGTACGAGCAGTACTTC. The encoded protein is CASSMGQYEQYF.

CDR3 protein: CAISGQGGGYGYTF. The CDR3 nucleotides read TGTGCCATCAGTGGACAGGGTGGTGGCTATGGCTACACCTTC. J is TRBJ1-2 and V is TRBV10-3; 7 bases align to TRBD1. CDR3 size: 14 residues. Germline V gene lookup returns CDR1 ENHRY and CDR2 SYGVKD. With V trimmed by 4 bases and J by 4 bases, 6 bases remained unmatched.

This clone was seen a handful of times. The chain is built from TRBV2 and TRBJ1-3, with unresolved D. The CDR3 has 13 residues. Trimming cost V 7 bases and J 1 base, with 8 bases left between them. Germline CDR1 and CDR2: SNHLY and FYNNEI. The DNA for the CDR3 is TGTGCCAGCAAGGCGGATTCTGGAAACACCATATATTTT. It translates to CASKADSGNTIYF.

V usage is TRBV5-1 and J usage is TRBJ1-2; tentatively, D is TRBD1 (6 bases). Germline CDR1 reads SGHRS; CDR2 reads YFSETQ. The V end lost 3 bases, the J end lost 2 bases, and 8 bases lay between the germline ends. The CDR3 sequence is 13 residues long. This chain's CDR3 is CASSWTANYGYTF. CDR3 DNA: TGCGCCAGCAGCTGGACAGCGAACTATGGCTACACCTTC. Full variable domain (outside the CDR3, taken from reference TRBV5-1 and TRBJ1-2): KAGVTQTPRYLIKTRGQQVTLSCSPISGHRSVSWYQQTPGQGLQFLFEYFSETQRNKGNFPGRFSGRQFSNSRSEMNVSTLELGDSALYLCASSWTANYGYTFGSGTRLTVV.

This CDR3 reads CASSARHGQETQYF. The CDR3 DNA reads as TGTGCCAGCAGCGCTCGACACGGCCAAGAGACCCAGTACTTC. The chain couples TRBV7-3 to TRBJ2-5, with D hard to call. Looked up from germline, CDR1 is SGHTA and CDR2 is FQGTGA. The V end lost 5 bases, the J end lost 1 base, and 11 bases lay between the germline ends. The CDR3 is 14 amino acids.

DNA for the CDR3: TGTGCCAGCAGATCAACAGGGTCTGGGGCCAACGTCCTGACTTTC. Amino acids: CASRSTGSGANVLTF. The V gene is TRBV7-2, the J gene TRBJ2-6, with D possibly matching TRBD1 (6 bases). V lost 6 bases to trimming and J lost 1 base, with 10 bases between them. Germline CDR1 is SGHTA and CDR2 is FQGNSA. CDR3 length: 15 residues. The full variable domain, its missing parts supplied by reference TRBV7-2 and TRBJ2-6, is GAGVSQSPSNKVTEKGKDVELRCDPISGHTALYWYRQSLGQGLEFLIYFQGNSAPDKSGLPSDRFSAERTGGSVSTLTIQRTQQEDSAVYLCASRSTGSGANVLTFGAGSRLTVL.

This rearrangement joins TRBV5-1 to TRBJ2-3; 12 nucleotides agree with TRBD2. CDR1 and CDR2 from the germline V gene are SGHRS and YFSETQ. The CDR3 length is 15 residues. Trimming at V came to 5 bases and at J to 3 bases, leaving 4 bases not matched to a gene. The CDR3 loop reads CASRTTSGRTDTQYF. DNA for the CDR3: TGCGCCAGCAGGACGACTAGCGGGAGAACAGATACGCAGTATTTT.

The gene calls are TRBV5-5 and TRBJ1-1; TRBD1 aligns across 10 bases. V dropped 4 bases and J dropped 6; count of bases not matched to a gene: 0. Germline-derived CDR1 and CDR2 are SGHKS and YYEKEE (reference sequence). This CDR3 region has 12 residues. The CDR3 protein is CASSGQGAEAFF. CDR3 DNA: TGTGCCAGCAGCGGACAGGGGGCTGAAGCTTTCTTT.